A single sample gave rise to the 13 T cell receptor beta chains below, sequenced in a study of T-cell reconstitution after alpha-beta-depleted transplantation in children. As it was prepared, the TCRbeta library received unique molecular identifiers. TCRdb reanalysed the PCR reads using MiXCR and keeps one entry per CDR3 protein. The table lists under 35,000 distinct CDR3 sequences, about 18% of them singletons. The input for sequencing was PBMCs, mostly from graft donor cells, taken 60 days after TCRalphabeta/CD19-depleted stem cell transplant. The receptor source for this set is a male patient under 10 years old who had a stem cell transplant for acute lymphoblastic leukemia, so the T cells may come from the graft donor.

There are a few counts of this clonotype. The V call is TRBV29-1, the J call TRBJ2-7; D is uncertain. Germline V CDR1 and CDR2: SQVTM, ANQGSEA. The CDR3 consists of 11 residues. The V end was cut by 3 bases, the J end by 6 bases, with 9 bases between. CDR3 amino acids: CSVDLLGEQYF. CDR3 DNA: TGCAGCGTTGATCTCCTTGGCGAGCAGTACTTC.

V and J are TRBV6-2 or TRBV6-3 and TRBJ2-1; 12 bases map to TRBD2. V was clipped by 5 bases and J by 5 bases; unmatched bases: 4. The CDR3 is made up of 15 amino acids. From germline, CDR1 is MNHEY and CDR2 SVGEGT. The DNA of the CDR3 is TGTGCCAGCAGTAAGCGACTAGCGGGGGACAATGAGCAGTTCTTC. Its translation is CASSKRLAGDNEQFF.

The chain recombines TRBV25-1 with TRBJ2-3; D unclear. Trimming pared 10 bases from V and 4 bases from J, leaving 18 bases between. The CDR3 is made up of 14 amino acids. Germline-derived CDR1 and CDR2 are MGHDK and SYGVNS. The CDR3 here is CAMSPGPGADTQYF. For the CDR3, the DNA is TGTGCCATGAGCCCCGGGCCCGGAGCAGATACGCAGTATTTT.

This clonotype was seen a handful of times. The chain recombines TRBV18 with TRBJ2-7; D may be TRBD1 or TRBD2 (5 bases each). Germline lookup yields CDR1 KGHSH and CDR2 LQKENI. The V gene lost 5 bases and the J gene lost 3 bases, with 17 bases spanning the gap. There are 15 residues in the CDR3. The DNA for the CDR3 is TGTGCCAGCTCAACCGGGACGCCCGACAACTACGAGCAGTACTTC. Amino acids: CASSTGTPDNYEQYF.

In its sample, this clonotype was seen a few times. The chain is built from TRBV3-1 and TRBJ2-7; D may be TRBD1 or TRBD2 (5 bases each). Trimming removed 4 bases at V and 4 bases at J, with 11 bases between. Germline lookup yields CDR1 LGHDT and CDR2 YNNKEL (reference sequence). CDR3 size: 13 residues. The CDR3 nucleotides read TGTGCCAGCAGCCGGGGCCGGGGTTACGAGCAGTACTTC. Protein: CASSRGRGYEQYF.

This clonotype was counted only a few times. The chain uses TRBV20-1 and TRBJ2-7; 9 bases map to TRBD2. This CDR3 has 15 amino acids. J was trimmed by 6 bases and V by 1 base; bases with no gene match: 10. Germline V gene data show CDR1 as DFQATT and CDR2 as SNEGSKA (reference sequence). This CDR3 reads CSARGRDSGRGEQYF. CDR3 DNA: TGCAGTGCTAGAGGGCGGGATAGCGGGAGAGGCGAGCAGTACTTC.

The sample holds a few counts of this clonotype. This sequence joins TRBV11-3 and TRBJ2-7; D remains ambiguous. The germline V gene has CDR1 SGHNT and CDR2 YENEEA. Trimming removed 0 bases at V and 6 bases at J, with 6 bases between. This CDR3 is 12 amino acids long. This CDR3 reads CASSLDYAEQYF. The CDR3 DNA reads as TGTGCCAGCAGCTTAGATTATGCCGAGCAGTACTTC.

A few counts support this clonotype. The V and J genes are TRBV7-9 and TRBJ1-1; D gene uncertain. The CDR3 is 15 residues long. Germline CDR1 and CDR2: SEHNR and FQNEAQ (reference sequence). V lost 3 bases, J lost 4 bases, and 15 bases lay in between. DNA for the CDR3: TGTGCCAGCAGCTTTGGCGGCCGGGTCGGCACTGAAGCTTTCTTT. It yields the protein CASSFGGRVGTEAFF.

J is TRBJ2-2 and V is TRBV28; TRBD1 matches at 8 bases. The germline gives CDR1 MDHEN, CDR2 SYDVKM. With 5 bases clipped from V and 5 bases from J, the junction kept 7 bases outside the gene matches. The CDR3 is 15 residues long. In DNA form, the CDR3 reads TGTGCCAGCAGTCCTTCAGGGGGCCCGACCGGGGAGCTGTTTTTT. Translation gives CASSPSGGPTGELFF.

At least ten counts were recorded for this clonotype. This chain's CDR3 is CASSPGPIRNEQFF. As DNA, the CDR3 is TGTGCCAGCTCCCCGGGACCAATAAGAAATGAGCAGTTCTTC. The chain recombines TRBV14 with TRBJ2-1, with D perhaps given as TRBD1 or TRBD2 (5 bases each). V shed 8 bases and J shed 7 bases, with 18 bases lying between them. This CDR3 contains 14 residues. The germline CDR1 and CDR2 sequences are SGHDN and FVKESK.

CDR3 residues: CASSHLNTEAFF. The CDR3 DNA reads as TGTGCCAGCAGCCATCTGAACACTGAAGCTTTCTTT. The V call is TRBV3-1, the J call TRBJ1-1; D remains ambiguous. Trimming removed 3 bases at V and 0 bases at J, with 2 bases between. CDR1 and CDR2 from the germline V gene are LGHDT and YNNKEL (reference sequence). The CDR3 has 12 amino acids.

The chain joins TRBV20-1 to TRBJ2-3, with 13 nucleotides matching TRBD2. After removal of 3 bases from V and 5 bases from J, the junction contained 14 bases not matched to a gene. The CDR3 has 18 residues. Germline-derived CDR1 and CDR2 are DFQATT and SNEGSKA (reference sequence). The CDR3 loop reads CSARSPRLAGGPGDTQYF. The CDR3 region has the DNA TGCAGTGCTAGGTCTCCCCGACTAGCGGGAGGCCCCGGAGATACGCAGTATTTT.

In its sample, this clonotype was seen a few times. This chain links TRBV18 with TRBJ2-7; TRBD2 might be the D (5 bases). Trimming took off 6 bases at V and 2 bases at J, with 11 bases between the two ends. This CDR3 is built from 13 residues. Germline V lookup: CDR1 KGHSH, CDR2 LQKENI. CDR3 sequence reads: CASSRAEAYEQYF. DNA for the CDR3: TGTGCCAGCTCTCGAGCGGAAGCCTACGAGCAGTACTTC.